The rows below give T cell receptor beta chains drawn from one sample of a study of shared T cell receptors in the human thymus. Sequencing was performed with immunoSEQ multiplex PCR; in TCRdb, only in-frame clones are kept and a portion is missing. Altogether about 660,000 clones are present, over 75% being singletons, with the ten largest covering about 0.01%. This sample also appeared in a second study, on human thymus T cells.

Sequenced input: thymocytes. The receptor set was obtained from a boy under two years old with a congenital heart defect. Each CDR3 is given with its conserved first and last residue. A D gene is named only where the DNA matches it firmly. Not every row has a clone size; where given, it reads once, few, many or a size class.

D,V,size,J,CDR3,DNA
TRBD2,TRBV19,NA,TRBJ2-7,CASSISLAGGPVSYEQYF,TGTGCCAGTAGTATCTCGCTAGCGGGAGGGCCCGTCTCCTACGAGCAGTACTTC
NA,TRBV13,NA,TRBJ2-1,CASSLEESGEQFF,TGTGCCAGCAGCTTAGAAGAAAGCGGTGAGCAGTTCTTC
TRBD1,TRBV14,NA,TRBJ2-6,CASSLGTGRKGANVLTF,TGTGCCAGCAGCCTCGGGACAGGGAGGAAGGGGGCCAACGTCCTGACTTTC
TRBD1,TRBV5-5,NA,TRBJ2-7,CASRLVPGQPHYEQYF,TGTGCCAGCAGGTTAGTTCCGGGACAGCCCCACTACGAGCAGTACTTC
NA,TRBV14,few,TRBJ2-6,CASSQWQGKAGANVLTF,TGTGCCAGCAGCCAATGGCAGGGTAAAGCTGGGGCCAACGTCCTGACTTTC
NA,TRBV29-1,NA,TRBJ2-1,CSVPTESNEQFF,TGCAGCGTCCCTACCGAGAGCAATGAGCAGTTCTTC
NA,TRBV7-2,NA,TRBJ2-7,CASSSRESSYEQYF,TGTGCCAGCAGCTCCCGGGAGAGCTCCTACGAGCAGTACTTC
NA,TRBV27,NA,TRBJ1-5,CASSPTGRESNQPQHF,TGTGCCAGCAGTCCTACAGGGAGGGAAAGCAATCAGCCCCAGCATTTT
NA,TRBV6-5,NA,TRBJ2-3,CASSYFRAGSTDTQYF,TGTGCCAGCAGTTACTTCCGAGCGGGTAGCACAGATACGCAGTATTTT
NA,TRBV19,few,TRBJ2-7,CASSMGHEQYF,TGTGCCAGTAGTATGGGGCACGAGCAGTACTTC
NA,TRBV15,NA,TRBJ2-7,CATSRAASPTYEQYF,TGTGCCACCAGCAGAGCAGCGTCTCCCACCTACGAGCAGTACTTC
TRBD1,TRBV11-1,once,TRBJ2-3,CASSWEGRTGDIDTQYF,TGTGCCAGCAGCTGGGAGGGTAGGACAGGGGACATCGATACGCAGTATTTT
NA,TRBV28,once,TRBJ2-5,CASRGPSQETQYF,TGTGCCAGCAGGGGGCCGTCCCAAGAGACCCAGTACTTC
TRBD1,TRBV6-5,NA,TRBJ2-1,CASSPGQVIYNEQFF,TGTGCCAGCAGTCCCGGACAGGTTATTTACAATGAGCAGTTCTTC
TRBD2,TRBV5-1,NA,TRBJ2-6,CASSGSGRHSGANVLTF,TGCGCCAGCAGCGGTAGCGGGCGCCACTCTGGGGCCAACGTCCTGACTTTC
TRBD1,TRBV7-2,NA,TRBJ1-3,CASSFRDRDLDTTIYF,TGTGCCAGCAGCTTCCGGGACAGGGATTTGGATACGACCATATATTTT
NA,TRBV4-3,NA,TRBJ1-3,CASSQLPGHFRNTIYF,TGCGCCAGCAGCCAACTTCCGGGACATTTTCGAAACACCATATATTTT